The present entry profiles one T cell receptor beta chain with its context. In the authors' workflow: Estimated nucleated cell counts came from reference gene primer amplification. Profiling relied on immunoSEQ multiplex PCR, and the TCRdb table lists in-frame clones only, not all of them. D and trimming were read from the DNA, whereas the V and J calls and clone size are those reported in that table. The sample lists around 190,000 clones; 88% were seen once. This record belongs to a study of blood T cell repertoires in COVID-19. Overall study: Italy, Spain and the United States were the sources of the convalescent and acute COVID-19 samples. From T cells, B-cell-depleted T cells, or PBMCs came the material, which was cDNA or gDNA.

CDR1 is LGHDT, CDR2 YNNKEL, per germline (reference sequence). The CDR3 runs 18 residues. V shed 4 bases, J shed 3 bases, and the junction held 9 bases outside the gene matches. V gene TRBV3-1 (or the pseudogene TRBV3-2) combines with J gene TRBJ2-3; 14 nucleotides match TRBD2. Material for sequencing was peripheral blood. The clonotype comes from a human donor in a cohort sampled during active COVID-19. The CDR3 DNA reads as TGTGCCAGCAGCCCGCGAAGGACTAGCGGGAGGAAGACAGATACGCAGTATTTT. Its protein product is CASSPRRTSGRKTDTQYF.